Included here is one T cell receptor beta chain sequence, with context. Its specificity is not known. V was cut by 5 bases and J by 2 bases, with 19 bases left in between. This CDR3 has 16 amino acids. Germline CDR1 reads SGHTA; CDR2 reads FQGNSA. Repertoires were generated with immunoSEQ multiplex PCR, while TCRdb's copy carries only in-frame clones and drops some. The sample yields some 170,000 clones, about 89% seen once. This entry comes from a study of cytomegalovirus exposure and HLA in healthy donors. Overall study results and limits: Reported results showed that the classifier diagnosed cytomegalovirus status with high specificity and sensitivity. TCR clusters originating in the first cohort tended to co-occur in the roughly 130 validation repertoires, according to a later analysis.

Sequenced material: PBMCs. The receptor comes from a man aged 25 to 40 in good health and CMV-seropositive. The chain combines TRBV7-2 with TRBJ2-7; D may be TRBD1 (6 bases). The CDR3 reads CASSRMDRKGTYEQYF. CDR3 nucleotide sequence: TGTGCCAGCAGCCGCATGGACAGAAAGGGGACCTACGAGCAGTACTTC.